This T cell receptor beta chain was sequenced during a study of cytomegalovirus exposure and HLA in healthy donors. The table came from immunoSEQ multiplex PCR; TCRdb's copy has only in-frame clones and leaves some out. The table lists 97,000 or so clones, around 88% of them singletons, with under 4.5% in the top ten. CDR1 SNHLY and CDR2 FYNNEI come from the germline V gene. CDR3 length equals 14 residues. With 6 bases removed from V and 6 bases from J, the gap between germline ends came to 15 bases. Sequenced input: PBMCs. The origin of this receptor is a woman in her thirties in good health and CMV-seronegative. The rearrangement joins TRBV2 to TRBJ1-5; D is unresolved. DNA of the CDR3: TGTGCCAGCAGGGTAGTAGGAGGGAGTCAGCCCCAGCATTTT. Encoded protein: CASRVVGGSQPQHF.